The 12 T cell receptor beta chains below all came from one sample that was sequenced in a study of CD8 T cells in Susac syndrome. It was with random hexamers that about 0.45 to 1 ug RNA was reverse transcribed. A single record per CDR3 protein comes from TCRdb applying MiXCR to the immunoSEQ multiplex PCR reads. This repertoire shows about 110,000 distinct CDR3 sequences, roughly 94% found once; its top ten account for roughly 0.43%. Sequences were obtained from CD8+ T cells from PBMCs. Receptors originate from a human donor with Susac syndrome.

CDR3 amino acids: CASSSKTGGGGYTF. CDR3 coding DNA: TGTGCCAGCAGCTCTAAAACAGGGGGAGGTGGCTACACCTTC. This chain uses TRBV9 with TRBJ1-2, with 8 positions matching TRBD1. V trimming: 4 bases; J trimming: 7 bases; junction bases outside the gene matches: 9. The CDR3 contains 14 residues. CDR1 is SGDLS, CDR2 YYNGEE, per germline.

CDR3 DNA: TGTGCCAGCAGCGCGCGAGACAGGGGGCAGGAGAATGGCTACACCTTC. The encoded protein is CASSARDRGQENGYTF. This sequence joins TRBV9 and TRBJ1-2; 10 bases match TRBD1. CDR1 SGDLS and CDR2 YYNGEE come from the germline V gene. CDR3 length: 16 residues. The junction had 11 bases not matched to a gene; V was cut back by 3 bases and J by 6 bases.

CDR3 region: CASSPPYRDTGSHTF. The DNA for the CDR3 is TGTGCCAGCAGTCCTCCATACCGGGACACGGGTAGTCACACCTTC. The rearrangement uses TRBV12-3 or TRBV12-4 and TRBJ1-2; weak D call: TRBD1 (6 bases). V was trimmed by 5 bases and J by 12 bases, leaving 25 bases between them. The CDR3 runs to 15 residues.

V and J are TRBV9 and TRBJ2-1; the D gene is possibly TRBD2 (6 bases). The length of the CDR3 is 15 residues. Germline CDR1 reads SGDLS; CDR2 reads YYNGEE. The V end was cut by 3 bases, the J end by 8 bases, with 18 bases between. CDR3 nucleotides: TGTGCCAGCAGCGCTTCTGGGGAGGCGTCGGATGAGCAGTTCTTC. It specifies CASSASGEASDEQFF.

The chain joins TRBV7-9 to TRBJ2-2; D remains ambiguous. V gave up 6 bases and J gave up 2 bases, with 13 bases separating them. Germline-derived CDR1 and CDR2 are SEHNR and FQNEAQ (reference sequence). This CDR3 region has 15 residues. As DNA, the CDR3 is TGTGCCAGCAGTCCATCGGGCTCTAACACCGGGGAGCTGTTTTTT. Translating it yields CASSPSGSNTGELFF.

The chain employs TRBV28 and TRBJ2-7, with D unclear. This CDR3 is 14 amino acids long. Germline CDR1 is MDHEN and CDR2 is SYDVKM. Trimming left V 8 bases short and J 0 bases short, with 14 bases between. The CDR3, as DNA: TGTGCCAGCGCTCCCCGGGCCTACTCCTACGAGCAGTACTTC. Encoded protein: CASAPRAYSYEQYF.

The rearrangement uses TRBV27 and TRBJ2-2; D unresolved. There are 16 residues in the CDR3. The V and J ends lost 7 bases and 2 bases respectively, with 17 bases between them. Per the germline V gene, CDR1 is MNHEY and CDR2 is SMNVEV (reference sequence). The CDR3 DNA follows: TGTGCCAGCACCCTCTCGGCAGGCCCTAACACCGGGGAGCTGTTTTTT. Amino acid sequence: CASTLSAGPNTGELFF.

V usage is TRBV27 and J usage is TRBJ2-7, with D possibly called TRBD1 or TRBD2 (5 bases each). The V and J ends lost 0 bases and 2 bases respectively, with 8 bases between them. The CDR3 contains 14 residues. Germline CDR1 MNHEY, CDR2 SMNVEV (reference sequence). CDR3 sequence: CASSLSGVPYEQYF. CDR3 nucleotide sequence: TGTGCCAGCAGTTTATCGGGGGTTCCCTACGAGCAGTACTTC.

Written as DNA, the CDR3 is TGTGCCAGCAGCTTAGCGGGGCTAGCGGGGGGCGATACGAACACCGGGGAGCTGTTTTTT. Translating gives CASSLAGLAGGDTNTGELFF. V is TRBV9 and J is TRBJ2-2; 11 bases match TRBD2. This CDR3 spans 20 amino acids. J lost 0 bases, V lost 4 bases, and 14 bases had no gene match. Germline V gene lookup returns CDR1 SGDLS and CDR2 YYNGEE.

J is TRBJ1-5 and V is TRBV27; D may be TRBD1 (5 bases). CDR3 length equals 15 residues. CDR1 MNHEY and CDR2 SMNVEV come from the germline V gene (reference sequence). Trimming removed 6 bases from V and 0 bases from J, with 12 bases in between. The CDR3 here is CASSPGLYSNQPQHF. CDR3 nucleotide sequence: TGTGCCAGCAGCCCGGGGCTTTATAGCAATCAGCCCCAGCATTTT.

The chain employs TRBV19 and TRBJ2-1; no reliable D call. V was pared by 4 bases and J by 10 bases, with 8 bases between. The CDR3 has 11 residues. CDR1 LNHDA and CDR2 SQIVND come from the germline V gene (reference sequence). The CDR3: CASSTVNEQFF. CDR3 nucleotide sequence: TGTGCCAGTAGTACTGTAAACGAGCAGTTCTTC.

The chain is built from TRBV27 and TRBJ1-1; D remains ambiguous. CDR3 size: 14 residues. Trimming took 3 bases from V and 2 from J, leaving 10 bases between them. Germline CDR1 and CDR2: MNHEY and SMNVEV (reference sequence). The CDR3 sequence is CASSLNGLNTEAFF. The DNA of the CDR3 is TGTGCCAGCAGTTTGAATGGGCTAAACACTGAAGCTTTCTTT.